The 22 T cell receptor beta chains below come from one sample, sequenced in a study of blood T cell repertoires in COVID-19. The data were produced by immunoSEQ multiplex PCR, yet TCRdb's version contains in-frame clones alone and is incomplete. The table records 70,000 to 85,000 clones, roughly 82% of them present only once. Material: peripheral blood. These receptors all come from a man aged 55 to 70 with acute or convalescent COVID-19.

The chain uses TRBV3-1 (or the pseudogene TRBV3-2) and TRBJ2-1; 7 bases are a match to TRBD2. This CDR3 contains 16 residues. Looked up from germline, CDR1 is LGHDT and CDR2 is YNNKEL (reference sequence). V shed 0 bases and J 2 bases; nucleotides not matched to a gene: 4. CDR3 residues: CASSQEGGAPYNEQFF. In DNA, the CDR3 is TGTGCCAGCAGCCAAGAGGGAGGGGCCCCCTACAATGAGCAGTTCTTC.

The J gene is TRBJ2-7, the V gene TRBV7-2; 10 nucleotides line up with TRBD1. The CDR3 is 15 residues long. Trimming removed 1 base from V and 4 bases from J; junction bases left unmatched: 4. The germline gives CDR1 SGHTA, CDR2 FQGNSA. CDR3: CASSLGGQGVYEQYF. The CDR3 DNA reads as TGTGCCAGCAGCTTAGGCGGACAGGGGGTGTACGAGCAGTACTTC.

This chain links TRBV9 with TRBJ1-2; 9 bases are shared with TRBD1. Germline V CDR1 and CDR2: SGDLS, YYNGEE. J lost 5 bases, V lost 3 bases, and 11 bases had no gene match. The CDR3 extends over 16 amino acids. The CDR3 sequence is CASSADPGQGGYGYTF. CDR3 in DNA: TGTGCCAGCAGCGCCGACCCGGGACAGGGTGGGTATGGCTACACCTTC.

This clone came up many times. The V call is TRBV11-2, the J call TRBJ2-1, with 7 bases identical to TRBD2. The germline V gene encodes CDR1 SGHAT and CDR2 FQNNGV. J was trimmed by 8 bases and V by 5 bases; bases with no gene match: 9. There are 14 residues in the CDR3. CDR3 sequence (DNA): TGTGCCAGCAGCCCCGTCGGGGGGTCGGATGAGCAGTTCTTC. As protein: CASSPVGGSDEQFF. The full variable domain, its missing parts supplied by reference TRBV11-2 and TRBJ2-1, is EAGVAQSPRYKIIEKRQSVAFWCNPISGHATLYWYQQILGQGPKLLIQFQNNGVVDDSQLPKDRFSAERLKGVDSTLKIQPAKLEDSAVYLCASSPVGGSDEQFFGPGTRLTVL.

This chain links TRBV28 with TRBJ1-2; TRBD1 is a possible D gene (5 bases). In germline, CDR1 is MDHEN, CDR2 SYDVKM. The CDR3 runs 15 residues. Trimming left V 10 bases short and J 0 bases short, with 18 bases between. The DNA of the CDR3 is TGTGCCACCGACGGGACGGGGACTCCTAACTATGGCTACACCTTC. It translates to CATDGTGTPNYGYTF.

Only one count was recorded for this clone. This sequence joins TRBV6-5 and TRBJ1-6; the D is unclear. The CDR3 covers 16 residues. Trimming removed 0 bases from V and 9 bases from J, with 15 bases in between. Germline lookup yields CDR1 MNHEY and CDR2 SVGAGI. The CDR3 protein is CASSYSTAAIGSPLHF. The CDR3 nucleotides are TGTGCCAGCAGTTACTCGACCGCGGCGATAGGTTCACCCCTCCACTTT.

This sequence joins TRBV15 and TRBJ1-4; 7 bases are shared with TRBD1. The CDR3 consists of 11 residues. Germline CDR1 is LNHNV and CDR2 is YYDKDF (reference sequence). V trimming: 8 bases; J trimming: 10 bases; junction bases outside the gene matches: 4. The CDR3 coding sequence is TGTGCCACCGGGACAGCAGGAAAACTGTTTTTT. This translates into CATGTAGKLFF.

This clone has just a few counts. The chain is built from TRBV19 and TRBJ2-7, with 7 bases aligning to TRBD1. CDR1 is LNHDA and CDR2 is SQIVND in the germline V gene (reference sequence). V was clipped by 1 base and J by 3 bases; unmatched bases: 6. This CDR3 has 15 amino acids. The CDR3 is CASSIVGQPFYEQYF. The CDR3 coding sequence is TGTGCCAGTAGTATAGTGGGACAGCCCTTCTACGAGCAGTACTTC.

The J gene is TRBJ2-3, the V gene TRBV12-5; 10 bases match TRBD2. Germline CDR1 and CDR2: LGHNT and FRNRAP. The CDR3 sequence is 16 residues long. With 5 bases clipped from V and 2 bases from J, the junction kept 7 bases outside the gene matches. The CDR3 sequence is CASGPGLADFTDTQYF. As DNA, the CDR3 is TGTGCTAGTGGTCCCGGACTAGCGGACTTCACAGATACGCAGTATTTT.

Only one count was recorded for this clone. The chain combines TRBV7-9 with TRBJ2-3, with 10 bases lining up with TRBD2. CDR1 SEHNR and CDR2 FQNEAQ come from the germline V gene (reference sequence). Unmatched junction bases numbered 13, after V lost 8 bases and J lost 5 bases. The CDR3 is 16 amino acids. The CDR3 sequence is CASRPKSGGAGDTQYF. Written as DNA, the CDR3 is TGTGCCAGCCGACCAAAGAGCGGGGGGGCAGGAGATACGCAGTATTTT.

This chain connects TRBV24-1 to TRBJ2-7, with 7 positions matching TRBD1. The CDR3 consists of 15 residues. CDR1 KGHDR and CDR2 SFDVKD come from the germline V gene. Unmatched junction bases numbered 10, after V lost 6 bases and J lost 3 bases. The DNA for the CDR3 is TGTGCCACCAGTATAAGGGACAGACTACACTACGAGCAGTACTTC. Amino acids: CATSIRDRLHYEQYF.

The chain uses TRBV6-2 or TRBV6-3 and TRBJ2-7; D might be TRBD2 (5 bases). This CDR3 is 15 amino acids long. CDR1 MNHEY and CDR2 SVGEGT come from the germline V gene. V was cut by 5 bases and J by 2 bases, with 16 bases left in between. CDR3 DNA sequence: TGTGCCAGCAGTCGGTACGAAGCGGAGACCTACGAGCAGTACTTC. Amino acids: CASSRYEAETYEQYF.

The V call is TRBV19, the J call TRBJ2-7; a possible D gene is TRBD2 (6 bases). Looked up from germline, CDR1 is LNHDA and CDR2 is SQIVND (reference sequence). V lost 4 bases to trimming and J lost 3 bases, with 16 bases between them. The length of the CDR3 is 15 residues. The CDR3, as DNA: TGTGCCAGTAGTACACGGAGGGCCCTAAACTACGAGCAGTACTTC. It is translated as CASSTRRALNYEQYF.

The chain couples TRBV20-1 to TRBJ2-7; 8 bases are a match to TRBD2. The V gene's germline CDR1 is DFQATT and CDR2 SNEGSKA (reference sequence). The CDR3 has 13 amino acids. V trimming: 3 bases; J trimming: 5 bases; junction bases outside the gene matches: 6. The CDR3 here is CSASGREVDEQYF. CDR3 coding DNA: TGCAGTGCTAGTGGGCGGGAGGTTGACGAGCAGTACTTC.

The chain joins TRBV11-1 to TRBJ2-7; maybe TRBD2 (7 bases). The V and J ends lost 4 bases and 0 bases respectively, with 16 bases between them. The CDR3 covers 16 residues. Germline values: CDR1 SGHAT, CDR2 FQDESV (reference sequence). The CDR3 DNA sequence: TGTGCCAGCAGCTGGGGAGCGGGGACAAGCTCCTACGAGCAGTACTTC. It specifies CASSWGAGTSSYEQYF.

V usage is TRBV5-1 and J usage is TRBJ2-2; 9 nucleotides align to TRBD1. The CDR3 length is 15 residues. CDR1 and CDR2 from the germline V gene are SGHRS and YFSETQ. With 6 bases clipped from V and 1 base from J, the junction kept 4 bases outside the gene matches. For the CDR3, the DNA is TGCGCCAGCAAAGAGGGACAGGGGAACACCGGGGAGCTGTTTTTT. Its protein product is CASKEGQGNTGELFF.

This clone appeared a few times. The chain joins TRBV6-5 to TRBJ1-5; D not resolved. Germline V gene sequence: CDR1 MNHEY, CDR2 SVGAGI. With 2 bases removed from V and 0 bases from J, the gap between germline ends came to 8 bases. This CDR3 has 15 residues. The DNA for the CDR3 is TGTGCCAGCAGTTACACGGTGAATAGCAATCAGCCCCAGCATTTT. This encodes CASSYTVNSNQPQHF.

The rearrangement uses TRBV6-2 or TRBV6-3 and TRBJ2-3; D is unresolved. CDR1 MNHEY and CDR2 SVGEGT come from the germline V gene. Trimming shortened V by 5 bases and J by 2 bases, and 14 bases separated the two germline ends. CDR3 length: 15 residues. This CDR3 reads CASSPHFSYTDTQYF. CDR3 coding DNA: TGTGCCAGCAGTCCCCACTTCTCTTACACAGATACGCAGTATTTT.

In this sample, this clone turned up once. This chain uses TRBV6-2 or TRBV6-3 with TRBJ2-7; D ambiguous. The germline gives CDR1 MNHEY, CDR2 SVGEGT. The CDR3 runs 14 residues. V lost 4 bases to trimming and J lost 0 bases, with 10 bases between them. CDR3 sequence reads: CASSFEVSSYEQYF. The CDR3 bases are TGTGCCAGCAGTTTTGAGGTGAGCTCCTACGAGCAGTACTTC.

The rearrangement links TRBV29-1 to TRBJ1-2; 8 bases match TRBD1. V lost 4 bases and J lost 2; bases outside the gene matches: 6. Germline lookup yields CDR1 SQVTM and CDR2 ANQGSEA. CDR3 length: 14 amino acids. The CDR3 DNA follows: TGCAGCGTTGCGTGGACAGGGAACAACTATGGCTACACCTTC. Amino acids: CSVAWTGNNYGYTF.

This rearrangement joins TRBV4-1 to TRBJ2-4; D is unclear. Germline CDR1 MGHRA, CDR2 YSYEKL. V was trimmed by 0 bases and J by 1 base, leaving 7 bases between them. There are 15 residues in the CDR3. CDR3 amino acids: CASSQERLAKNIQYF. The CDR3 DNA reads TGCGCCAGCAGCCAAGAGAGGTTGGCCAAAAACATTCAGTACTTC.

The rearrangement uses TRBV7-2 and TRBJ1-2; D ambiguous. V was trimmed by 1 base and J by 4 bases, leaving 13 bases between them. The CDR3 runs 15 residues. Germline CDR1 is SGHTA and CDR2 is FQGNSA. CDR3 region: CASSLDHSTSYGYTF. The CDR3 nucleotides read TGTGCCAGCAGCTTAGACCACAGTACATCCTATGGCTACACCTTC.